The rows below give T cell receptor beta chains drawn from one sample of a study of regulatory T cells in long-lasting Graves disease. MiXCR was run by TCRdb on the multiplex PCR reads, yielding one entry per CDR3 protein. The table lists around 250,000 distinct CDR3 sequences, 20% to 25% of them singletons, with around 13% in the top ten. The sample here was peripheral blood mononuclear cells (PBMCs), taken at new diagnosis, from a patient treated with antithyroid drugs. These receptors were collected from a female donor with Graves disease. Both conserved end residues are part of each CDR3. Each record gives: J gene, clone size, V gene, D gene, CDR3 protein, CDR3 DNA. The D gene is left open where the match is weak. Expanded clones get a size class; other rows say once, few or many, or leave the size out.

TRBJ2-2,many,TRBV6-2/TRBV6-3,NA,CASSYTDTGELFF,TGTGCCAGCAGTTACACAGATACCGGGGAGCTGTTTTTT
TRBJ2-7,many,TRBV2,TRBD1,CASSPGQGALYEQYF,TGTGCCAGCAGTCCCGGACAGGGGGCTCTCTACGAGCAGTACTTC
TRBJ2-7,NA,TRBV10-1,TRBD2,CAITGTTSSYEQYF,TGCGCCATCACGGGGACTACCAGCTCCTACGAGCAGTACTTC
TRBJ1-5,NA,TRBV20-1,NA,CSARRVRGNQPQHF,TGCAGTGCTCGCAGGGTTCGAGGCAATCAGCCCCAGCATTTT
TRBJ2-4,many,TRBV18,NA,CASSPPSENIQYF,TGTGCCAGCTCACCACCCTCCGAAAACATTCAGTACTTC
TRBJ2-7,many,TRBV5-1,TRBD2,CASSLSASGAYEQYF,TGCGCCAGCAGCTTGTCGGCTAGCGGGGCCTACGAGCAGTACTTC
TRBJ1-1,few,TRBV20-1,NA,CSARDVSEGDRTEAFF,TGCAGTGCTAGAGATGTCTCCGAGGGGGATCGTACTGAAGCTTTCTTT
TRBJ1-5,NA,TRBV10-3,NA,CAISYTPTAARQPQHF,TGTGCCATCAGTTACACCCCGACAGCGGCAAGGCAGCCCCAGCATTTT
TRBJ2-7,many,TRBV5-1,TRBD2,CASKGREGPYEQYF,TGCGCCAGCAAAGGGCGGGAGGGCCCCTACGAGCAGTACTTC
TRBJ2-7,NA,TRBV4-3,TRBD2,CASTVELAGYYEQYF,TGCGCCAGCACCGTAGAGCTAGCGGGGTACTACGAGCAGTACTTC
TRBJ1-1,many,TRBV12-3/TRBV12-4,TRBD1,CASSTGGWMNTEAFF,TGTGCCAGCAGCACAGGGGGTTGGATGAACACTGAAGCTTTCTTT
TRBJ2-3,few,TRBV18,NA,CASSPKPGSYTDTQYF,TGTGCCAGCTCTCCTAAGCCAGGGTCCTACACAGATACGCAGTATTTT
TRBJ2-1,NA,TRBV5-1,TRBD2,CASSPGVPAGVYNEQFF,TGCGCCAGCAGCCCGGGGGTCCCAGCGGGAGTTTACAATGAGCAGTTCTTC
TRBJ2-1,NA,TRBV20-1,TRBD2,CSARDGSRLAGGPNNEQFF,TGCAGTGCTAGAGATGGATCCAGACTAGCGGGAGGGCCTAACAATGAGCAGTTCTTC
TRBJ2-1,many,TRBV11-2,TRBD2,CASLTSGYNEQFF,TGTGCCAGCTTGACTAGCGGTTACAATGAGCAGTTCTTC
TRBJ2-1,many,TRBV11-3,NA,CASSLSTGHGEQFF,TGTGCCAGCAGCTTATCGACAGGTCATGGTGAGCAGTTCTTC
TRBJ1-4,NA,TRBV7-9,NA,CASSLLDTTNEKLFF,TGTGCCAGCAGCTTATTGGACACTACCAATGAAAAACTGTTTTTT
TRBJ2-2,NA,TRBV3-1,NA,CASSQTITGELFF,TGTGCCAGCAGCCAAACGATCACCGGGGAGCTGTTTTTT
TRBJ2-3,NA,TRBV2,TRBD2,CASGKAGGPPDTQYF,TGTGCCAGCGGTAAAGCGGGAGGGCCCCCAGATACGCAGTATTTT
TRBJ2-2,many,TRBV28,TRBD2,CASSLTSGGVYTGELFF,TGTGCCAGCAGTTTAACTAGCGGGGGGGTTTACACCGGGGAGCTGTTTTTT
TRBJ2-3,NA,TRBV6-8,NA,CASYGLRTDTQYF,TGTGCCAGCTACGGACTCCGCACAGATACGCAGTATTTT
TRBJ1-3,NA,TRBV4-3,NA,CASSQRWAENSGNTIYF,TGCGCCAGCAGCCAAAGGTGGGCGGAAAACTCTGGAAACACCATATATTTT
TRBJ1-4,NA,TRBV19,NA,CASSMGPREKLFF,TGTGCCAGTAGTATGGGACCAAGGGAAAAACTGTTTTTT
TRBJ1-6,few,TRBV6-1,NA,CAISARDNSPLHF,TGTGCCATTTCGGCGCGGGATAATTCACCCCTCCACTTT
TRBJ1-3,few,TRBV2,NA,CASSEGLWRPSGNTIYF,TGTGCCAGCAGTGAGGGTTTGTGGAGACCCTCTGGAAACACCATATATTTT
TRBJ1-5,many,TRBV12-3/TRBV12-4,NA,CASSSQGRGQPQHF,TGTGCCAGCAGTTCCCAGGGACGAGGCCAGCCCCAGCATTTT
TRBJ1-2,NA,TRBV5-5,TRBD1,CASSLRQGVNYGYTF,TGTGCCAGCAGCCTACGACAGGGGGTTAACTATGGCTACACCTTC
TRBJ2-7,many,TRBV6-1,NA,CASSGTSYEQYF,TGTGCCAGCAGCGGTACTTCCTACGAGCAGTACTTC
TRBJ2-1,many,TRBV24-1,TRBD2,CATSGWSGRRNNEQFF,TGTGCCACCAGTGGGTGGAGCGGGAGAAGAAACAATGAGCAGTTCTTC
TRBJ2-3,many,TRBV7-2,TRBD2,CASRRGTRFRTDTQYF,TGTGCCAGCAGAAGGGGGACTAGATTCCGCACAGATACGCAGTATTTT
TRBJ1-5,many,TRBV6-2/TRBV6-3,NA,CALAQGRYQPQHF,TGTGCGCTGGCACAGGGTCGGTATCAGCCCCAGCATTTT
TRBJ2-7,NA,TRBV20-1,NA,CSAKEGWYEQYF,TGCAGTGCTAAGGAGGGTTGGTACGAGCAGTACTTC
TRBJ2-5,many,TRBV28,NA,CASSLLRDTSGTQYF,TGTGCCAGCAGTTTACTCCGGGACACCAGCGGGACCCAGTACTTC
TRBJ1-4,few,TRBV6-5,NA,CASSYQGATNEKLFF,TGTGCCAGCAGTTATCAGGGTGCAACTAATGAAAAACTGTTTTTT
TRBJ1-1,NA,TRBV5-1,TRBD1,CASSPGQGDSNTEAFF,TGCGCCAGCAGCCCGGGACAGGGGGACTCGAACACTGAAGCTTTCTTT
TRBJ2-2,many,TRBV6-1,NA,CASSLPSAGLAGELFF,TGTGCCAGCAGTCTCCCGAGTGCGGGCTTGGCCGGGGAGCTGTTTTTT
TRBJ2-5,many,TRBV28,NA,CAAGKETQYF,TGCGCCGCGGGGAAAGAGACCCAGTACTTC
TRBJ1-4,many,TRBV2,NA,CASISDKNEKLFF,TGTGCCAGCATTTCGGACAAAAATGAAAAACTGTTTTTT
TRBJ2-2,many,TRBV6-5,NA,CASSYGFRRERTGELFF,TGTGCCAGCAGTTACGGGTTTAGACGGGAGCGGACCGGGGAGCTGTTTTTT
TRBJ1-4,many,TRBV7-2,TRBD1,CASSRDRATNEKLFF,TGTGCCAGCAGCCGGGACAGGGCAACTAATGAAAAACTGTTTTTT
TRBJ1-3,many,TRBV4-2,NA,CASSHSSLSSGNTIYF,TGTGCCAGCAGCCATTCCTCCCTGAGCTCTGGAAACACCATATATTTT
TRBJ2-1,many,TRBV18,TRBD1,CASSPPGQYNEQFF,TGTGCCAGCTCACCACCGGGACAGTACAATGAGCAGTTCTTC
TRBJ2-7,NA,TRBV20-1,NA,CSAREQGRSYEQYF,TGCAGTGCTAGAGAACAAGGACGCTCCTACGAGCAGTACTTC
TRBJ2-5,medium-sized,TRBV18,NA,CASSNQETQYF,TGTGCCAGCTCGAACCAAGAGACCCAGTACTTC
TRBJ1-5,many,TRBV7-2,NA,CASSLVGAVQPQHF,TGTGCCAGCAGCTTAGTGGGGGCGGTTCAGCCCCAGCATTTT
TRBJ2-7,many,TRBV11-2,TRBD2,CASNSQTSFEQYF,TGTGCCAGCAACTCCCAGACTAGCTTCGAGCAGTACTTC
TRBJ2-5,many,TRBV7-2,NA,CASSSRTGVETQYF,TGTGCCAGCAGCAGCCGGACGGGGGTCGAGACCCAGTACTTC
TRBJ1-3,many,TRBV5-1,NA,CASSSGTTGNTIYF,TGCGCCAGCAGCTCCGGGACAACAGGAAACACCATATATTTT